A selection of T cell receptor beta chains follows, all from one sample in a study of blood T cell repertoires in COVID-19. Produced via immunoSEQ multiplex PCR; TCRdb's table is partial and in-frame only. The sample has approximately 140,000 clones; roughly 76% are singletons. The sample was peripheral blood. Receptors were obtained from a human donor with acute or convalescent COVID-19. The donor label of this sample is uncertain. Both conserved end residues are part of each CDR3. A D gene is named only where the DNA matches it firmly. Clone size appears in some rows only: once, few, many, or a class for an expanded clone.

TRBD1	TRBV6-5	NA	TRBJ1-4	TGTGCCAGCAGGAATACAGGGGCGGGGGAAAAACTGTTTTTT	CASRNTGAGEKLFF
NA	TRBV24-1	NA	TRBJ2-5	TGTGCCACCAGTGACGCTCCCCTGGAGGCCCAGTACTTC	CATSDAPLEAQYF
NA	TRBV10-2	NA	TRBJ1-3	TGCGCCAGCACTTCCGCGGGGGCTGGAAACACCATATATTTT	CASTSAGAGNTIYF
NA	TRBV11-2	NA	TRBJ2-5	TGTGCCAGCACTAGGGGGTCGGCTGAGACCCAGTACTTC	CASTRGSAETQYF
NA	TRBV24-1	NA	TRBJ1-1	TGTGCCACCAGTTACCACCGGGACACTGGGCCTATGAACACTGAAGCTTTCTTT	CATSYHRDTGPMNTEAFF
NA	TRBV5-1	once	TRBJ2-6	TGCGCCAGCAGCAGCCGAGGCCACTACTCTGGGGCCAACGTCCTGACTTTC	CASSSRGHYSGANVLTF
TRBD1	TRBV18	NA	TRBJ2-2	TGTGCCACCCCGGGACAGACCTCGAGAACCGGGGAGCTGTTTTTT	CATPGQTSRTGELFF
TRBD2	TRBV2	NA	TRBJ2-1	TGTGCCAGCAGTGATTCGACTAGCGGCAATGAGCAGTTCTTC	CASSDSTSGNEQFF
NA	TRBV7-8	NA	TRBJ1-1	TGTGCCAGCAGTTTTACAGGGCCCCTTGCTGAAGCTTTCTTT	CASSFTGPLAEAFF
TRBD1	TRBV5-5	NA	TRBJ1-1	TGTGCCAGCAGCTCCCGGGACAGGGGGAACACTGAAGCTTTCTTT	CASSSRDRGNTEAFF
NA	TRBV5-4	once	TRBJ1-2	TGTGCCAGCAGTTTGGACAGTCGGGGGTATGGCTACACCTTC	CASSLDSRGYGYTF
TRBD1	TRBV30	NA	TRBJ2-1	TGTGCCTGGAGTGTAGGGACAGGGGGAGCCTACAATGAGCAGTTCTTC	CAWSVGTGGAYNEQFF
NA	TRBV7-9	NA	TRBJ2-5	TGTGCCAGCAGCCTCGACAGGTACCAAGAGACCCAGTACTTC	CASSLDRYQETQYF
NA	TRBV7-8	NA	TRBJ2-2	TGTGCCGGAGGTCGGGACACCGGAGTAGCCGGGGAGCTGTTTTTT	CAGGRDTGVAGELFF
NA	TRBV11-2	once	TRBJ2-5	TGTGCCAGCAGTGTCGAGGCCGGGGACCAAGAGACCCAGTACTTC	CASSVEAGDQETQYF
NA	TRBV14	NA	TRBJ2-1	TGTGCCAGCAGCCAGCGCTACAATGAGCAGTTCTTC	CASSQRYNEQFF
NA	TRBV2	NA	TRBJ1-5	TGTGCCAGCAGTGCTGCGGGTAGCAATCAGCCCCAGCATTTT	CASSAAGSNQPQHF
NA	TRBV5-1	NA	TRBJ1-4	TGCGCCAGCTCCCGTGGGAGTAATGAAAAACTGTTTTTT	CASSRGSNEKLFF
NA	TRBV18	NA	TRBJ2-1	TGTGCCAGCTCACCATGGGACAATTACAATGAGCAGTTCTTC	CASSPWDNYNEQFF
TRBD2	TRBV24-1	NA	TRBJ2-1	TGTGCCACCAGGCCTAGCGGGGGGGCCAATGAGCAGTTCTTC	CATRPSGGANEQFF
NA	TRBV19	NA	TRBJ1-2	TGTGCCAGTGGGACTAGTACGGGCTACACCTTC	CASGTSTGYTF
NA	TRBV2	NA	TRBJ2-7	TGTGCCAGCAGTGGAACAGTCAGGGCCCCCTACGAGCAGTACTTC	CASSGTVRAPYEQYF